There are a few counts of the clone carrying this T cell receptor (beta chain). Reverse transcription of roughly 0.5 to 1 ug RNA used random hexamers. TCRdb ran MiXCR on the immunoSEQ multiplex PCR reads and lists one entry per CDR3 protein. There are some 400,000 distinct CDR3 sequences in the sample; roughly 85% occur only once, and under 0.15% lies in the top ten. The sample originates from a study of CD8 T cells in Susac syndrome. V was trimmed by 2 bases and J by 14 bases, leaving 17 bases between them. This CDR3 spans 13 amino acids. The germline V gene encodes CDR1 SGHAT and CDR2 FQNNGV. CD8+ and CD4+ T cells taken from blood had their TCR beta sequenced.

This chain uses TRBV11-2 with TRBJ2-3; D unclear. This TCR came from a human donor with multiple sclerosis. Sequenced sample: CD8+ T cells from PBMCs. The CDR3: CASSLLRGEGSYF. CDR3 coding DNA: TGTGCCAGCAGCTTACTGAGAGGCGAAGGGTCGTATTTT.